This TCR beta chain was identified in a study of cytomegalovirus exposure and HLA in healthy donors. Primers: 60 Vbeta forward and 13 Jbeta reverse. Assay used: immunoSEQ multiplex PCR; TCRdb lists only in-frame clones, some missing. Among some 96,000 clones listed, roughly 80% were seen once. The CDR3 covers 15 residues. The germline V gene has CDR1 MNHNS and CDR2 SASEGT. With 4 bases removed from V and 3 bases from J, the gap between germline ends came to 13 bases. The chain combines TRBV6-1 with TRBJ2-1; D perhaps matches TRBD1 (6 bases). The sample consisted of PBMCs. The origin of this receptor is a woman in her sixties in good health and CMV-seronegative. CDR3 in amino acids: CASSALQGGYNEQFF. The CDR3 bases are TGTGCCAGCAGTGCGCTACAGGGTGGCTACAATGAGCAGTTCTTC.